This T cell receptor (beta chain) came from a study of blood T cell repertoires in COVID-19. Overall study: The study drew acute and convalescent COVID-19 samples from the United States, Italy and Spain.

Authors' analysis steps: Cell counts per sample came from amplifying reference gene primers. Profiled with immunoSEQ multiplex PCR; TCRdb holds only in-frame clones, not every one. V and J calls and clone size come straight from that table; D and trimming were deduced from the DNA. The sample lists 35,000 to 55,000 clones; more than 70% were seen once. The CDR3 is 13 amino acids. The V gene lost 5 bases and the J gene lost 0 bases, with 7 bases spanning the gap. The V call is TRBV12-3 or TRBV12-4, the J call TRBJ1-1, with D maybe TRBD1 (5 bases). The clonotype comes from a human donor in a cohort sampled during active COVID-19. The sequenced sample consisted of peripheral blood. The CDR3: CASSPTVNTEAFF. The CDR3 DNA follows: TGTGCCAGCAGTCCGACAGTGAACACTGAAGCTTTCTTT.